These 18 T cell receptor beta chains were all obtained from the same sample, sequenced in a study of identical twins. TCRdb reprocessed the 5' RACE reads via MiXCR and lists one record per CDR3 protein. The sample records about 220,000 distinct CDR3 sequences, 6% to 7% being singletons. The same data also went into a second study, on T cells expressing NK-cell markers.

Sequencing was performed on CD8+ T cells sorted from blood. The receptors originated from a woman younger than 35 in good health.

There are many counts of this clonotype. The chain recombines TRBV3-1 with TRBJ2-1; D gene uncertain. The ends were cut back, 0 bases at V and 7 bases at J, with 10 bases in the middle. Germline-derived CDR1 and CDR2 are LGHDT and YNNKEL (reference sequence). The CDR3 contains 14 residues. Here the CDR3 reads CASSQDPDGNEQFF. The CDR3 bases are TGTGCCAGCAGCCAAGACCCTGATGGGAATGAGCAGTTCTTC.

This clonotype was seen more than once but under ten times. The rearrangement uses TRBV9 and TRBJ2-4; D might be TRBD1 (6 bases). The CDR3 spans 14 residues. V lost 4 bases, J lost 5 bases, and 13 bases lay in between. Per the germline V gene, CDR1 is SGDLS and CDR2 is YYNGEE. The chain's CDR3 is CASSPTTGQNIQYF. The CDR3, as DNA: TGTGCCAGCAGCCCTACGACAGGTCAAAACATTCAGTACTTC.

The J gene is TRBJ2-5, the V gene TRBV4-3; the D gene is possibly TRBD1 (6 bases). This CDR3 has 16 amino acids. Looked up from germline, CDR1 is LGHNA and CDR2 is YSLEER. The V and J ends lost 1 base and 7 bases respectively, with 19 bases between them. CDR3 in DNA: TGCGCCAGCAGCCAAGTTGTGCAGGGGACCAGTCTGACCCAGTACTTC. Its translation: CASSQVVQGTSLTQYF.

The V and J genes are TRBV4-1 and TRBJ2-3; D is perhaps TRBD2 (5 bases). The CDR3 is 13 residues long. V dropped 4 bases and J dropped 6 bases, with 11 bases sitting between them. Per the germline V gene, CDR1 is MGHRA and CDR2 is YSYEKL. CDR3 sequence: CASSRGRVDTQYF. The CDR3 DNA reads as TGCGCCAGCAGCCGAGGGCGAGTGGATACGCAGTATTTT.

The chain has TRBV25-1 and TRBJ1-3, with D unclear. The CDR3 has 12 amino acids. CDR1 and CDR2 (germline): MGHDK, SYGVNS. V lost 1 base to trimming and J lost 6 bases, with 4 bases between them. The CDR3 protein is CASSEFSNTIYF. As DNA, the CDR3 is TGTGCCAGCAGTGAATTTTCAAACACCATATATTTT. The whole variable domain, remainder taken from reference TRBV25-1 and TRBJ1-3, is EADIYQTPRYLVIGTGKKITLECSQTMGHDKMYWYQQDPGMELHLIHYSYGVNSTEKGDLSSESTVSRIRTEHFPLTLESARPSHTSQYLCASSEFSNTIYFGEGSWLTVV.

The rearrangement uses TRBV3-1 and TRBJ2-2; D not certain. V was clipped by 0 bases and J by 0 bases, with 8 bases between them. The CDR3 is made up of 16 amino acids. Germline V gene data show CDR1 as LGHDT and CDR2 as YNNKEL (reference sequence). As DNA, the CDR3 is TGTGCCAGCAGCCAAGAAGCCAAATCGAACACCGGGGAGCTGTTTTTT. This translates into CASSQEAKSNTGELFF.

This clonotype was seen repeatedly, ten times or more. This chain connects TRBV29-1 to TRBJ2-2; no definite D call. The length of the CDR3 is 12 residues. The V gene lost 8 bases and the J gene lost 6 bases, with 13 bases spanning the gap. Germline CDR1 and CDR2: SQVTM and ANQGSEA. CDR3 coding DNA: TGCAGCACCGTCCACGCGGCCGGGGAGCTGTTTTTT. Translated: CSTVHAAGELFF.

The chain employs TRBV20-1 and TRBJ2-7; perhaps TRBD1 as D (6 bases). The CDR3 has 12 amino acids. Germline loops: CDR1 DFQATT, CDR2 SNEGSKA (reference sequence). Trimming stripped 6 bases from V and 0 bases from J, with 9 bases between. CDR3 protein: CSAEDSSYEQYF. DNA of the CDR3: TGCAGTGCGGAGGACAGCTCCTACGAGCAGTACTTC.

The genes are TRBV11-2 and TRBJ2-3, with D unresolved. The CDR3 extends over 12 amino acids. V was cut by 5 bases and J by 6 bases, with 9 bases left in between. CDR1 and CDR2 (germline): SGHAT, FQNNGV. CDR3 amino acids: CASSPFKDTQYF. In DNA form, the CDR3 reads TGTGCCAGCAGCCCATTCAAGGATACGCAGTATTTT.

V gene TRBV6-1 combines with J gene TRBJ2-7; D uncertain. Trimming removed 3 bases at V and 2 bases at J, with 5 bases between. The V gene's germline CDR1 is MNHNS and CDR2 SASEGT. This CDR3 is 12 amino acids long. The CDR3 loop is CASSDWPYEQYF. In DNA, the CDR3 is TGTGCCAGCAGTGACTGGCCCTACGAGCAGTACTTC.

This clonotype came up many times. V is TRBV2 and J is TRBJ2-7; D uncertain. V was pared by 7 bases and J by 2 bases, with 6 bases between. The CDR3 runs to 11 residues. CDR1 and CDR2 (germline): SNHLY, FYNNEI. CDR3 sequence: CASIQAYEQYF. DNA for the CDR3: TGTGCCAGCATTCAAGCCTACGAGCAGTACTTC.

The chain carries TRBV10-2 and TRBJ2-1; D is perhaps TRBD2 (6 bases). This CDR3 is 14 amino acids long. V dropped 0 bases and J dropped 10 bases, with 13 bases sitting between them. Looked up from germline, CDR1 is WSHSY and CDR2 is SAAADI. The CDR3 sequence is CASSESGLSGEQFF. In nucleotides, the CDR3 is TGCGCCAGCAGTGAGTCGGGACTTTCAGGGGAGCAGTTCTTC.

This clonotype was picked up many times. The CDR3 coding sequence is TGCAGCGCCGGCGGGGTCTCCGAAGGCGGGGAGCTGTTTTTT. It specifies CSAGGVSEGGELFF. The rearrangement uses TRBV29-1 and TRBJ2-2, with a possible D match to TRBD2 (6 bases). The CDR3 has 14 amino acids. Trimming pared 7 bases from V and 7 bases from J, leaving 19 bases between. In germline, CDR1 is SQVTM, CDR2 ANQGSEA.

This CDR3 is CASSLEEGLVAFF. Written as DNA, the CDR3 is TGTGCCAGCAGCTTGGAGGAGGGGCTTGTTGCTTTCTTT. This sequence joins TRBV5-6 and TRBJ1-1, with D tentatively TRBD1 (5 bases). The V gene lost 0 bases and the J gene lost 11 bases, with 14 bases spanning the gap. CDR1 and CDR2 from the germline V gene are SGHDT and YYEEEE. CDR3 length: 13 amino acids.

This chain uses TRBV9 with TRBJ1-1; a possible D gene is TRBD1 (6 bases). The CDR3 covers 13 residues. Germline CDR1 reads SGDLS; CDR2 reads YYNGEE. V was clipped by 5 bases and J by 4 bases, with 12 bases between them. The CDR3 sequence: CASSKDSFTEAFF. CDR3 nucleotide sequence: TGTGCCAGCAGTAAGGACAGTTTCACTGAAGCTTTCTTT.

The V call is TRBV20-1, the J call TRBJ2-1; the D is unclear. Trimming took 3 bases from V and 10 from J, leaving 10 bases between them. The CDR3 length is 11 residues. CDR1 is DFQATT, CDR2 SNEGSKA, per germline (reference sequence). This chain's CDR3 is CSARVVGEQFF. The CDR3 nucleotides are TGCAGTGCTAGGGTCGTTGGGGAGCAGTTCTTC.

This clonotype was counted only a few times. This sequence joins TRBV29-1 and TRBJ2-5; TRBD1 matches at 9 bases. The CDR3 consists of 15 residues. CDR1 and CDR2 (germline): SQVTM, ANQGSEA. The V gene end was trimmed by 3 bases and the J gene end by 5 bases; junction bases not matched to a gene: 10. CDR3 in amino acids: CSVESRDREAETQYF. In nucleotides, the CDR3 is TGCAGCGTTGAGAGTAGGGACAGGGAAGCGGAGACCCAGTACTTC.

This clonotype has more than one count but fewer than ten. The CDR3 region has the DNA TGTGCCAGCAGTGTCACGGGACAGGGGGCGAAGAAGGCTTTCTTT. Protein sequence: CASSVTGQGAKKAFF. The V and J genes are TRBV27 and TRBJ1-1; 12 bases map to TRBD1. J lost 11 bases, V lost 5 bases, and 12 bases had no gene match. CDR1 is MNHEY, CDR2 SMNVEV, per germline (reference sequence). The CDR3 is 15 amino acids.